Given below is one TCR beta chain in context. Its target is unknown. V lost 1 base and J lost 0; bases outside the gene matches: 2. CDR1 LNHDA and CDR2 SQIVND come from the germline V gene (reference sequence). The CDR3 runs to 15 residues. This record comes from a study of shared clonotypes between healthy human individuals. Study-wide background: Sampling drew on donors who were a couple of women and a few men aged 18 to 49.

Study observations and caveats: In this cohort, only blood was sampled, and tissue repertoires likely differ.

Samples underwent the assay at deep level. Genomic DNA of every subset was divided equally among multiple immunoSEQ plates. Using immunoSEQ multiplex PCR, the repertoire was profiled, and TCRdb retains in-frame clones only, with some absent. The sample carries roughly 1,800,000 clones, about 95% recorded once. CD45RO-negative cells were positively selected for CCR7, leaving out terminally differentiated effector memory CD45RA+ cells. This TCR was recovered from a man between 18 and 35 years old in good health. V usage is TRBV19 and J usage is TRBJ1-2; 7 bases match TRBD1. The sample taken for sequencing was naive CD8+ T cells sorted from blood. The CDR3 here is CASSIGGTANYGYTF. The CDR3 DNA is TGTGCCAGTAGTATAGGTGGGACAGCTAACTATGGCTACACCTTC.